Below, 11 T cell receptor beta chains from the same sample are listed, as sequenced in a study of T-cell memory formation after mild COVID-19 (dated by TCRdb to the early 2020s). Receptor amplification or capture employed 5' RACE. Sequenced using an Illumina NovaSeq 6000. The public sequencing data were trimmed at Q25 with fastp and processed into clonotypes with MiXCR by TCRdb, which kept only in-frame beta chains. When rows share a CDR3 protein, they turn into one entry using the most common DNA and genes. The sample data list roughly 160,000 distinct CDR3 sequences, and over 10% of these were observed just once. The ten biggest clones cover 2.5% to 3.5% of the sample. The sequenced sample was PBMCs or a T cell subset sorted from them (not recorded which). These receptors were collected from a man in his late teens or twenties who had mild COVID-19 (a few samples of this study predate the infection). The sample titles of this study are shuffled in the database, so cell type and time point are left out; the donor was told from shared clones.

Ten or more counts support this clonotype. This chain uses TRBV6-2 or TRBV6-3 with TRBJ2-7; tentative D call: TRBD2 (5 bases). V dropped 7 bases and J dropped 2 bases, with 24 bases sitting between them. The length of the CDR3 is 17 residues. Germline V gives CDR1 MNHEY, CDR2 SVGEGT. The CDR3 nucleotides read TGTGCCAGCAAAAAGATGGGCACCCGAGGGAGCGCCTACGAGCAGTACTTC. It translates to CASKKMGTRGSAYEQYF.

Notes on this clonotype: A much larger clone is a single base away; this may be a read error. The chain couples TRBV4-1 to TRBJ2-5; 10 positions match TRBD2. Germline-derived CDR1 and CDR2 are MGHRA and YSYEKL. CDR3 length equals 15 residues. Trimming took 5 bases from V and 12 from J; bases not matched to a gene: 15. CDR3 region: CASSSLAGVSRVKYF. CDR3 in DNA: TGCGCCAGCAGCTCCCTAGCGGGGGTGTCTCGGGTCAAGTACTTC.

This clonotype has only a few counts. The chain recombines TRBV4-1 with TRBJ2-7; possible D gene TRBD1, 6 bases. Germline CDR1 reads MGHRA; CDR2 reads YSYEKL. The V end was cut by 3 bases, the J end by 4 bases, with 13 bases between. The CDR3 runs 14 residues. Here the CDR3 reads CASSQPLQGYEQYF. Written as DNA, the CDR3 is TGCGCCAGCAGCCAGCCTCTCCAGGGGTACGAGCAGTACTTC.

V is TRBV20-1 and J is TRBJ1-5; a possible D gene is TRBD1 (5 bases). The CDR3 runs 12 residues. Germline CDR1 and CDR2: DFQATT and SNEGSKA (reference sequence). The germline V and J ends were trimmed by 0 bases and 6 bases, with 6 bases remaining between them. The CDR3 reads CSAREGLQPQHF. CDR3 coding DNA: TGCAGTGCTAGAGAGGGGCTTCAGCCCCAGCATTTT.

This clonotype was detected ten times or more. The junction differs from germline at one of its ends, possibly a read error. The CDR3 spells CASTLGGGYTF. CDR3 nucleotide sequence: TGTGCCAGCACTTTAGGAGGTGGCTACACCTTC. V is TRBV28 and J is TRBJ1-2; D is undetermined. The germline V gene encodes CDR1 MDHEN and CDR2 SYDVKM. This CDR3 is 11 amino acids long.

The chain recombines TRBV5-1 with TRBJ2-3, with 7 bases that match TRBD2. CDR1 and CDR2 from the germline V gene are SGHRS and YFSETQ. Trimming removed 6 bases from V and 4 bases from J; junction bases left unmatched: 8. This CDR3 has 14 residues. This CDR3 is CASTMSGGADTQYF. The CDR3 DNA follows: TGCGCCAGCACCATGTCGGGGGGTGCAGATACGCAGTATTTT.

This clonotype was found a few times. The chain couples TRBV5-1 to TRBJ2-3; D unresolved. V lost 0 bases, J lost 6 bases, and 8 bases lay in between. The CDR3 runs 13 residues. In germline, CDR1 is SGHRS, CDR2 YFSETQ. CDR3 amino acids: CASSLGPGDTQYF. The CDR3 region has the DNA TGCGCCAGCAGCTTGGGACCCGGCGATACGCAGTATTTT.

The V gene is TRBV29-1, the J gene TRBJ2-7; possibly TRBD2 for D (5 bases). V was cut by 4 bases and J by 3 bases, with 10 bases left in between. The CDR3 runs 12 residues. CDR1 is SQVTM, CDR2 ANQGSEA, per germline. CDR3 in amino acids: CSVGGFDYEQYF. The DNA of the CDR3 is TGCAGCGTTGGAGGGTTTGACTACGAGCAGTACTTC.

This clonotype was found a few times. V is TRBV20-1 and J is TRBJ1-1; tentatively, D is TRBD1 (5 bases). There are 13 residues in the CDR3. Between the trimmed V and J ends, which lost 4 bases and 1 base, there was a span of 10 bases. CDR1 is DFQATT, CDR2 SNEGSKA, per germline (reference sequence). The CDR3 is CSAKPGTNTEAFF. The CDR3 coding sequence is TGCAGTGCTAAGCCCGGGACGAACACTGAAGCTTTCTTT.

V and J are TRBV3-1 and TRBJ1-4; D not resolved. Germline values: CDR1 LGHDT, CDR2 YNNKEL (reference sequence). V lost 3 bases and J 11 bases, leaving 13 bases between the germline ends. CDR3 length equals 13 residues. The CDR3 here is CASSQDLGGKLFF. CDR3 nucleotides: TGTGCCAGCAGCCAGGACCTGGGAGGGAAACTGTTTTTT.

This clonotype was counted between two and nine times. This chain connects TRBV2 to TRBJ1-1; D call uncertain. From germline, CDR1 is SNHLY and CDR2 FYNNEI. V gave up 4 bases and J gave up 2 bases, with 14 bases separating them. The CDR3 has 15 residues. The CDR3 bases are TGTGCCAGCAGTGGCGTGGCGGGAGCAAACACTGAAGCTTTCTTT. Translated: CASSGVAGANTEAFF.